The 21 T cell receptor beta chains reported below all come from one sample, sequenced in a study of blood T cell repertoires in COVID-19. The protocol was immunoSEQ multiplex PCR, while the TCRdb copy is restricted to in-frame clones and leaves out a portion. Of about 250,000 clones listed, roughly 88% are singletons. The sequenced sample consisted of peripheral blood. These receptors were obtained from a woman in her thirties with COVID-19, enrolled during active disease.

The chain links TRBV2 to TRBJ2-3, with 8 bases fitting TRBD2. V lost 7 bases to trimming and J lost 6 bases; unmatched junction nucleotides: 12. Germline V gene lookup returns CDR1 SNHLY and CDR2 FYNNEI. This CDR3 has 15 residues. In DNA form, the CDR3 reads TGTGCCAGCAAGGGTAGCGGGGTCGTCTCGGATACGCAGTATTTT. Translated, it gives CASKGSGVVSDTQYF.

The V gene is TRBV6-2 or TRBV6-3, the J gene TRBJ1-1; D is possibly TRBD1 (6 bases). The CDR3 totals 14 residues. Germline CDR1 and CDR2: MNHEY and SVGEGT. V was pared by 6 bases and J by 1 base, with 12 bases between. CDR3 DNA: TGTGCCAGCAGCCGGGGACACTCGAACACTGAAGCTTTCTTT. Amino acid sequence: CASSRGHSNTEAFF.

The genes are TRBV10-3 and TRBJ2-1; TRBD1 aligns across 11 bases. This CDR3 comprises 15 residues. Per germline, CDR1 ENHRY and CDR2 SYGVKD. Trimming removed 7 bases from V and 5 bases from J; junction bases left unmatched: 7. The CDR3 bases are TGTGCCATCACTTCGGGGACAGGGGGGGACAATGAGCAGTTCTTC. Protein sequence: CAITSGTGGDNEQFF.

DNA for the CDR3: TGTGCCAGCAGACCAGGGCCTAACTATGGCTACACCTTC. This translates into CASRPGPNYGYTF. This rearrangement joins TRBV5-4 to TRBJ1-2, with D tentatively TRBD1 (5 bases). CDR1 is SGHNT, CDR2 YYREEE, per germline (reference sequence). V gave up 5 bases and J gave up 0 bases, with 8 bases separating them. This CDR3 is 13 amino acids long.

The V call is TRBV7-9, the J call TRBJ2-3, with unresolved D. V dropped 1 base and J dropped 10 bases, with 9 bases sitting between them. CDR1 SEHNR and CDR2 FQNEAQ come from the germline V gene (reference sequence). The CDR3 consists of 12 residues. CDR3 bases: TGTGCCAGCAGCTTAGACTGGCGGCCGCAGTATTTT. Translating it yields CASSLDWRPQYF.

The V gene is TRBV11-3, the J gene TRBJ1-1, with unresolved D. The CDR3 length is 15 residues. Germline CDR1 reads SGHNT; CDR2 reads YENEEA. Trimming took off 5 bases at V and 5 bases at J, with 18 bases between the two ends. The CDR3 DNA sequence: TGTGCCAGCAGCAGAGGAGAGGGTCGAAATACTGAAGCTTTCTTT. Encoded protein: CASSRGEGRNTEAFF.

This chain joins TRBV30 and TRBJ2-5; possible D gene TRBD1, 6 bases. Germline assignment: CDR1 GTSNPN and CDR2 SVGIG (reference sequence). This CDR3 spans 14 amino acids. Trimming removed 1 base at V and 4 bases at J, with 13 bases between. This CDR3 reads CAWSASQGRETQYF. The DNA of the CDR3 is TGTGCCTGGAGTGCCTCACAGGGTCGAGAGACCCAGTACTTC.

This clone is a singleton in its sample. This chain links TRBV28 with TRBJ2-1; 7 bases are a match to TRBD2. J was trimmed by 5 bases and V by 6 bases; bases with no gene match: 4. The CDR3 runs 13 residues. Germline values: CDR1 MDHEN, CDR2 SYDVKM. CDR3 amino acids: CASRPGGNNEQFF. Here the CDR3 DNA reads TGTGCCAGCAGGCCCGGGGGGAACAATGAGCAGTTCTTC.

The chain uses TRBV7-2 and TRBJ2-7, with 8 bases identical to TRBD1. CDR3 length: 14 residues. Losses at the gene ends were 5 bases for V and 5 bases for J; bases not matched to a gene: 8. Germline assignment: CDR1 SGHTA and CDR2 FQGNSA. The CDR3 spells CASSHNRGINEQYF. For the CDR3, the DNA is TGTGCCAGCAGCCATAACAGGGGGATCAACGAGCAGTACTTC.

CDR3 sequence reads: CASSPRDLRPQYF. The CDR3 nucleotides read TGCGCCAGCAGCCCTCGGGACTTGAGGCCCCAGTACTTC. The J gene is TRBJ2-5, the V gene TRBV4-1; possibly TRBD2 for D (6 bases). The CDR3 is 13 residues long. V shed 4 bases and J shed 9 bases, with 15 bases lying between them. Germline V CDR1 and CDR2: MGHRA, YSYEKL.

The chain has TRBV7-9 and TRBJ1-1; D is undetermined. The CDR3 has 13 residues. Trimming removed 4 bases from V and 4 bases from J, with 10 bases in between. Germline V lookup: CDR1 SEHNR, CDR2 FQNEAQ (reference sequence). Written as DNA, the CDR3 is TGTGCCAGCAGCTACCCTCCTAGCACTGAAGCTTTCTTT. It is translated as CASSYPPSTEAFF.

V and J are TRBV24-1 and TRBJ2-3, with D possibly being TRBD2 (6 bases). CDR1 is KGHDR and CDR2 is SFDVKD in the germline V gene. The V end was cut by 3 bases, the J end by 2 bases, with 14 bases between. The CDR3 length is 16 residues. The CDR3 nucleotides read TGTGCCACCAGTGATACCCACCGGGGGAACACAGATACGCAGTATTTT. It specifies CATSDTHRGNTDTQYF.

This clone was counted a single time. The chain employs TRBV27 and TRBJ1-6, with 10 nucleotides matching TRBD1. The CDR3 totals 14 residues. The germline V gene encodes CDR1 MNHEY and CDR2 SMNVEV (reference sequence). Unmatched junction bases numbered 6, after V lost 10 bases and J lost 6 bases. The CDR3 DNA is TGTGCCACAGGGACAGGGGTTTTTAATTCACCCCTCCACTTT. The encoded protein is CATGTGVFNSPLHF.

V usage is TRBV18 and J usage is TRBJ1-1; tentatively, D is TRBD1 (6 bases). The germline CDR1 and CDR2 sequences are KGHSH and LQKENI. Trimming left V 6 bases short and J 1 base short, with 12 bases between. This CDR3 has 14 amino acids. In DNA form, the CDR3 reads TGTGCCAGCTCGCGGACAGAGACGAACACTGAAGCTTTCTTT. This encodes CASSRTETNTEAFF. Supplemented by reference TRBV18 and TRBJ1-1, the full variable domain reads NAGVMQNPRHLVRRRGQEARLRCSPMKGHSHVYWYRQLPEEGLKFMVYLQKENIIDESGMPKERFSAEFPKEGPSILRIQQVVRGDSAAYFCASSRTETNTEAFFGQGTRLTVV.

This chain joins TRBV15 and TRBJ1-1, with D unresolved. This CDR3 has 13 residues. V was trimmed by 5 bases and J by 0 bases, leaving 7 bases between them. Germline lookup yields CDR1 LNHNV and CDR2 YYDKDF (reference sequence). CDR3 DNA: TGTGCCACCAGCCTCCAGATGAACACTGAAGCTTTCTTT. This codes for CATSLQMNTEAFF.

The V call is TRBV6-5, the J call TRBJ1-1; a weak D match, TRBD1 (6 bases). Germline lookup yields CDR1 MNHEY and CDR2 SVGAGI. The CDR3 covers 14 residues. V was clipped by 3 bases and J by 4 bases, with 12 bases between them. The chain's CDR3 is CASSYQDSITEAFF. CDR3 nucleotide sequence: TGTGCCAGCAGTTATCAGGACAGTATCACTGAAGCTTTCTTT.

The chain couples TRBV11-3 to TRBJ2-3; 13 bases are a match to TRBD2. From germline, CDR1 is SGHNT and CDR2 YENEEA. Trimming at V came to 5 bases and at J to 2 bases, leaving 4 bases not matched to a gene. The CDR3 sequence is 16 residues long. CDR3 bases: TGTGCCAGCAGCCGTGGACTAGCGGGAGTCACAGATACGCAGTATTTT. Encoded protein: CASSRGLAGVTDTQYF.

The chain joins TRBV9 to TRBJ2-1; 10 nucleotides align to TRBD2. V was clipped by 3 bases and J by 0 bases; unmatched bases: 3. The CDR3 runs 16 residues. The germline gives CDR1 SGDLS, CDR2 YYNGEE. The CDR3 DNA sequence: TGTGCCAGCAGCGCCCTAGCGGGGGCCTCCTACAATGAGCAGTTCTTC. This translates into CASSALAGASYNEQFF. The complete variable domain, with remaining parts taken from reference TRBV9 and TRBJ2-1, reads DSGVTQTPKHLITATGQRVTLRCSPRSGDLSVYWYQQSLDQGLQFLIQYYNGEERAKGNILERFSAQQFPDLHSELNLSSLELGDSALYFCASSALAGASYNEQFFGPGTRLTVL.

CDR3 bases: TGTGCCAGCAGCGGGACAGGGGGAGAGACCCAGTACTTC. Translating it yields CASSGTGGETQYF. The chain is built from TRBV2 and TRBJ2-5; 11 nucleotides match TRBD1. Germline CDR1 is SNHLY and CDR2 is FYNNEI. This CDR3 is built from 13 residues. J lost 4 bases, V lost 6 bases, and 1 base had no gene match.

The rearrangement joins TRBV5-1 to TRBJ1-2, with 7 bases identical to TRBD1. After removal of 0 bases from V and 5 bases from J, the junction contained 7 bases not matched to a gene. CDR1 and CDR2 (germline): SGHRS, YFSETQ. The CDR3 loop spans 15 amino acids. The CDR3 loop is CASSLGGQATYGYTF. DNA of the CDR3: TGCGCCAGCAGCTTGGGCGGACAGGCGACTTATGGCTACACCTTC.

The chain carries TRBV19 and TRBJ2-5, with D possibly being TRBD2 (5 bases). Germline V gene sequence: CDR1 LNHDA, CDR2 SQIVND (reference sequence). This CDR3 is built from 14 residues. V lost 3 bases to trimming and J lost 2 bases, with 10 bases between them. The CDR3, as DNA: TGTGCCAGTAGTATCGGTCCGGGGCAAGAGACCCAGTACTTC. This gives the protein CASSIGPGQETQYF.